This T cell receptor (beta chain) originates from a study of PD-1 blockade in classical Hodgkin lymphoma. The repertoire was sequenced with immunoSEQ multiplex PCR; TCRdb's copy has only in-frame clones and lacks some. Here the sample spans about 21,000 clones, about 83% being singletons. Time point denoted: newly diagnosed, previously untreated cHL patient sample. PBMCs, once thawed, yielded CD8+ T cells isolated by magnetic negative selection. Comparison used PBMCs from newly diagnosed, untreated classical Hodgkin lymphoma. The CDR3 extends over 18 amino acids. Germline V gives CDR1 SGHTA, CDR2 FQGTGA. V gave up 2 bases and J gave up 0 bases, with 17 bases separating them. As for this clone: Antigen unknown.

Whole-study findings and limits: Newly diagnosed patients were reported to exhibit reduced baseline TCR diversity relative to healthy donors.

This receptor was taken from a human donor with classical Hodgkin lymphoma. V is TRBV7-3 and J is TRBJ1-5; D perhaps matches TRBD1 (5 bases). The specimen was CD8+ T cells from blood. CDR3 coding DNA: TGTGCCAGCAGCTTACAAAGTTGGGGGATTCATAGCAATCAGCCCCAGCATTTT. Encoded protein: CASSLQSWGIHSNQPQHF.